The entry that follows covers one T cell receptor (beta chain) sequence. Its antigen remains unknown. The data derive from a study of graft-versus-host responses after intestinal transplantation. Study background: Transplantation in recipients was multivisceral, liver-intestinal, or isolated intestinal. Recipients uniformly received anti-thymocyte globulin induction, followed by tacrolimus and steroids for two to four years.

Whole-study findings and limits: The recipient marrow held GvH clones, and some of them showed up first in ileum or blood. Circulating GvH clone levels at their peak were associated with HvG declines (early post-transplant).

Method: immunoSEQ multiplex PCR; TCRdb's copy keeps in-frame clones and lacks some. The table includes roughly 99,000 clones, roughly 89% detected once. Germline V gene lookup returns CDR1 DFQATT and CDR2 SNEGSKA (reference sequence). CDR3 length equals 11 residues. Trimming stripped 1 base from V and 10 bases from J, with 8 bases between. This TCR derives from a human donor who was the organ donor for an intestinal transplant. This sample comprised unstimulated CD4+ T cells sorted from spleen or lymph node cells, obtained before transplant. The V and J genes are TRBV20-1 and TRBJ2-1; D remains unclear. The CDR3 DNA sequence: TGCAGTGCTAGAGTCCCTGGGGAGCAGTTCTTC. It yields the protein CSARVPGEQFF.